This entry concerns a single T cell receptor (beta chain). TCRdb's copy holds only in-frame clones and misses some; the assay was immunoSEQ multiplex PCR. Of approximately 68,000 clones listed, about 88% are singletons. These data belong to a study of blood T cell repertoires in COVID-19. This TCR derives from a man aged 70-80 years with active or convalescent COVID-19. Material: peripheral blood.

CDR3: CAWDPGQGAQGYTF. The CDR3 DNA reads TGTGCCTGGGATCCGGGACAGGGGGCTCAAGGCTACACCTTC. The chain has TRBV30 and TRBJ1-2; 12 positions agree with TRBD1. CDR3 size: 14 residues. CDR1 and CDR2 (germline): GTSNPN, SVGIG (reference sequence). Trimming cost V 5 bases and J 8 bases; bases outside gene matches: 9.